Listed here are 21 T cell receptor beta chains from one sample, sequenced in a study of shared clonotypes between healthy human individuals. The naive CD8 fraction comprised CD45RO-negative cells positively selected for CCR7 and excluded terminally differentiated effector memory CD45RA+ cells. This table comes from immunoSEQ multiplex PCR, and its TCRdb copy is limited to in-frame clones, with some not included. The sample has roughly 1,800,000 clones, around 96% seen once. The sample comprised naive CD8+ T cells sorted from blood. All receptors come from a man aged 18 to 30 in good health.

The chain joins TRBV4-3 to TRBJ2-2; 8 nucleotides agree with TRBD2. The CDR3 contains 16 residues. V shed 3 bases, J shed 6 bases, and the junction held 9 bases outside the gene matches. Germline lookup yields CDR1 LGHNA and CDR2 YSLEER. Here the CDR3 DNA reads TGCGCCAGCAGCCAGTCAGCGGGAGAGGGCGCCGGGGAGCTGTTTTTT. Protein sequence: CASSQSAGEGAGELFF.

The chain has TRBV27 and TRBJ1-6; 7 bases match TRBD1. V lost 6 bases to trimming and J lost 0 bases; unmatched junction nucleotides: 11. The CDR3 length is 18 residues. Germline V gene lookup returns CDR1 MNHEY and CDR2 SMNVEV (reference sequence). The CDR3 protein is CASRLWAWDSSYNSPLHF. The DNA of the CDR3 is TGTGCCAGCAGACTATGGGCCTGGGACAGCTCCTATAATTCACCCCTCCACTTT.

A remark on this clone: Other DNA sequences in this sample translate to the same CDR3. This chain connects TRBV7-9 to TRBJ1-2; 7 nucleotides align to TRBD1. Germline assignment: CDR1 SEHNR and CDR2 FQNEAQ (reference sequence). J was trimmed by 6 bases and V by 5 bases; bases with no gene match: 6. CDR3 size: 13 residues. Here the CDR3 DNA reads TGTGCCAGCAGCGCTAATACAGGGGATGGCTACACCTTC. Protein sequence: CASSANTGDGYTF.

The chain carries TRBV27 and TRBJ2-2; the D gene could be TRBD1 or TRBD2 (6 bases each). Germline CDR1 is MNHEY and CDR2 is SMNVEV (reference sequence). Trimming left V 1 base short and J 7 bases short, with 10 bases between. CDR3 size: 14 residues. DNA of the CDR3: TGTGCCAGCAGTTTATGGGGGGCCAACGGGGAGCTGTTTTTT. Translated: CASSLWGANGELFF.

V is TRBV5-6 and J is TRBJ2-1; the D is unclear. V was trimmed by 4 bases and J by 1 base, leaving 9 bases between them. This CDR3 is 14 amino acids long. The germline gives CDR1 SGHDT, CDR2 YYEEEE. CDR3 amino acids: CASSPIESYNEQFF. CDR3 coding DNA: TGTGCCAGCAGCCCCATCGAGTCCTACAATGAGCAGTTCTTC.

The rearrangement links TRBV10-3 to TRBJ2-5, with D tentatively TRBD2 (6 bases). Trimming pared 2 bases from V and 0 bases from J, leaving 13 bases between. From germline, CDR1 is ENHRY and CDR2 SYGVKD. The CDR3 covers 16 residues. As DNA, the CDR3 is TGTGCCATCAGTGAGAGCGGGTTGAGGTACCAAGAGACCCAGTACTTC. Protein: CAISESGLRYQETQYF.

The chain combines TRBV30 with TRBJ1-2, with D possibly matching TRBD1 (5 bases). CDR3 length: 12 amino acids. CDR1 and CDR2 from the germline V gene are GTSNPN and SVGIG (reference sequence). V was clipped by 2 bases and J by 6 bases, with 10 bases between them. This CDR3 reads CAWSSGTDGYTF. CDR3 nucleotides: TGTGCCTGGAGTTCAGGGACCGATGGCTACACCTTC.

This sequence joins TRBV11-2 and TRBJ2-7; D is perhaps TRBD1 (6 bases). The germline V and J ends were trimmed by 5 bases and 3 bases, with 29 bases remaining between them. There are 19 residues in the CDR3. CDR1 SGHAT and CDR2 FQNNGV come from the germline V gene. This CDR3 is CASSDPQTTGYLVNYEQYF. In DNA form, the CDR3 reads TGTGCCAGCAGCGATCCACAGACAACAGGGTACCTTGTTAACTACGAGCAGTACTTC.

This chain uses TRBV14 with TRBJ2-7, with D hard to call. Per germline, CDR1 SGHDN and CDR2 FVKESK. This CDR3 is 15 amino acids long. The ends were cut back, 1 base at V and 3 bases at J, with 13 bases in the middle. CDR3: CASSQGAGLVYEQYF. CDR3 coding DNA: TGTGCCAGCAGCCAAGGTGCAGGATTAGTCTACGAGCAGTACTTC.

This chain joins TRBV5-6 and TRBJ2-7, with 9 bases aligning to TRBD1. Germline assignment: CDR1 SGHDT and CDR2 YYEEEE. The CDR3 is 13 amino acids. Trimming at V came to 4 bases and at J to 7 bases, leaving 6 bases not matched to a gene. In nucleotides, the CDR3 is TGTGCCAGCAGCGGGACAGGGTCAGGTGAGCAGTACTTC. Protein: CASSGTGSGEQYF.

As regards this clone: Other nucleotide sequences in the sample specify the same CDR3. The V and J genes are TRBV6-5 and TRBJ1-1, with D possibly matching TRBD1 (5 bases). CDR1 and CDR2 (germline): MNHEY, SVGAGI. This CDR3 comprises 14 residues. Trimming took 2 bases from V and 5 from J, leaving 12 bases between them. The CDR3 loop reads CASSYREGWTEAFF. In DNA, the CDR3 is TGTGCCAGCAGTTACCGGGAGGGGTGGACTGAAGCTTTCTTT.

V is TRBV28 and J is TRBJ2-1; D remains unclear. The CDR3 spans 15 residues. V dropped 5 bases and J dropped 0 bases, with 11 bases sitting between them. Germline assignment: CDR1 MDHEN and CDR2 SYDVKM. In DNA, the CDR3 is TGTGCCAGCAGTCAGTCCCTAAGCTCCTACAATGAGCAGTTCTTC. Amino acids: CASSQSLSSYNEQFF.

V gene TRBV10-3 combines with J gene TRBJ2-2; D perhaps matches TRBD1 (5 bases). The CDR3 contains 14 residues. The ends were cut back, 10 bases at V and 5 bases at J, with 17 bases in the middle. Germline V gene data show CDR1 as ENHRY and CDR2 as SYGVKD. The CDR3 spells CATTGGAGTGELFF. CDR3 nucleotides: TGTGCCACCACCGGTGGGGCAGGTACCGGGGAGCTGTTTTTT.

The chain is built from TRBV10-3 and TRBJ2-7, with TRBD2 identical over 9 bases. The ends lost 0 bases at V and 2 bases at J; junction bases unmatched: 8. Germline V gives CDR1 ENHRY, CDR2 SYGVKD. There are 17 residues in the CDR3. CDR3 bases: TGTGCCATCAGTGAGTCCTTTACACTAGCGGGCACCTACGAGCAGTACTTC. Translating gives CAISESFTLAGTYEQYF.

This chain connects TRBV4-1 to TRBJ1-5; D ambiguous. The CDR3 is 15 amino acids. The V gene's germline CDR1 is MGHRA and CDR2 YSYEKL. V lost 4 bases to trimming and J lost 3 bases, with 13 bases between them. The CDR3, as DNA: TGCGCCAGCAGCCCCTCGGCACAGCACAATCAGCCCCAGCATTTT. It translates to CASSPSAQHNQPQHF.

V gene TRBV7-9 combines with J gene TRBJ1-2; D remains unclear. Germline V gives CDR1 SEHNR, CDR2 FQNEAQ (reference sequence). This CDR3 is 17 amino acids long. Trimming stripped 3 bases from V and 2 bases from J, with 19 bases between. The CDR3 spells CASSFKSGWAANYGYTF. Written as DNA, the CDR3 is TGTGCCAGCAGCTTTAAAAGTGGTTGGGCAGCGAACTATGGCTACACCTTC.

The chain couples TRBV6-5 to TRBJ2-7, with TRBD1 as a possible D gene (6 bases). This CDR3 is built from 16 residues. Trimming stripped 0 bases from V and 2 bases from J, with 14 bases between. CDR1 and CDR2 (germline): MNHEY, SVGAGI. The CDR3: CASSYSTGHETYEQYF. CDR3 DNA: TGTGCCAGCAGTTACTCGACGGGACACGAAACCTACGAGCAGTACTTC.

V is TRBV11-3 and J is TRBJ2-4, with 7 bases aligning to TRBD1. CDR3 size: 15 residues. Unmatched junction bases numbered 5, after V lost 5 bases and J lost 1 base. The germline V gene encodes CDR1 SGHNT and CDR2 YENEEA. The CDR3 here is CASSPSTGAKNIQYF. Written as DNA, the CDR3 is TGTGCCAGCAGCCCCTCGACAGGGGCCAAAAACATTCAGTACTTC.

V is TRBV4-3 and J is TRBJ2-2; TRBD1 matches at 7 bases. J gave up 7 bases and V 3 bases, and 5 bases lay outside the gene matches. Germline values: CDR1 LGHNA, CDR2 YSLEER. CDR3 size: 14 residues. The CDR3 region has the DNA TGCGCCAGCAGCCACGTAACAGGGGACGGGGAGCTGTTTTTT. Encoded protein: CASSHVTGDGELFF.

Worth noting for this clone: Other DNA sequences in the sample encode the same CDR3. The chain couples TRBV18 to TRBJ1-1; D remains unclear. This CDR3 spans 11 amino acids. Germline CDR1 and CDR2: KGHSH and LQKENI. V lost 4 bases, J lost 5 bases, and 5 bases lay in between. The CDR3 here is CASSQGTEAFF. The CDR3 DNA follows: TGTGCCAGCTCACAGGGTACTGAAGCTTTCTTT.

The V and J genes are TRBV11-2 and TRBJ2-7; D may be TRBD1 or TRBD2 (5 bases each). Trimming took off 4 bases at V and 0 bases at J, with 13 bases between the two ends. The CDR3 is made up of 15 amino acids. The germline CDR1 and CDR2 sequences are SGHAT and FQNNGV. The CDR3 region has the DNA TGTGCCAGCAGCTCGGGACCGTTCAGCTCCTACGAGCAGTACTTC. Translation gives CASSSGPFSSYEQYF.